The present T cell receptor beta chain was sequenced within a study of identical twins' blood T cells. Trimming cost V 4 bases and J 5 bases, with 12 bases left between them. Germline loops: CDR1 LGHDT, CDR2 YNNKEL (reference sequence). The CDR3 length is 15 residues. TCRdb re-called the 5' RACE reads through MiXCR, storing one row per CDR3 protein. The repertoire holds about 370,000 distinct CDR3 sequences, with more than 25% as singletons. This clonotype occurred a few times. The chain uses TRBV3-1 and TRBJ1-6; D ambiguous. The receptor was isolated from a woman aged 18 to 55 in good health. The source material was PBMCs. The CDR3 here is CASSPSGINNSPLHF. For the CDR3, the DNA is TGTGCCAGCAGCCCCTCGGGAATCAATAATTCACCCCTCCACTTT.